This T cell receptor (beta chain) was profiled in a study of shared clonotypes between healthy human individuals. Donors comprised healthy HIV-negative adults lacking recent acute infections or vaccinations. Researchers partitioned CD4+ cells into CD45RA+ naive and CD45RA-negative memory subsets. Produced via immunoSEQ multiplex PCR; TCRdb's table is partial and in-frame only. The sample comprises some 630,000 clones, 55% to 75% of which are singletons, and approximately 1.8% rests with the top ten. The source material was memory CD4+ T cells sorted from blood. Subset noted: CD45RA-negative fraction. The TCR was taken from a woman aged 25 to 39 in good health.

CDR3 in amino acids: CASTGPTDSNQPQHF. DNA of the CDR3: TGTGCCAGCACCGGCCCTACAGATAGCAATCAGCCCCAGCATTTT. The chain employs TRBV6-6 and TRBJ1-5; D gene uncertain. V shed 7 bases and J shed 0 bases, with 13 bases lying between them. The CDR3 runs to 15 residues. From germline, CDR1 is MNHNY and CDR2 SVGAGI (reference sequence).